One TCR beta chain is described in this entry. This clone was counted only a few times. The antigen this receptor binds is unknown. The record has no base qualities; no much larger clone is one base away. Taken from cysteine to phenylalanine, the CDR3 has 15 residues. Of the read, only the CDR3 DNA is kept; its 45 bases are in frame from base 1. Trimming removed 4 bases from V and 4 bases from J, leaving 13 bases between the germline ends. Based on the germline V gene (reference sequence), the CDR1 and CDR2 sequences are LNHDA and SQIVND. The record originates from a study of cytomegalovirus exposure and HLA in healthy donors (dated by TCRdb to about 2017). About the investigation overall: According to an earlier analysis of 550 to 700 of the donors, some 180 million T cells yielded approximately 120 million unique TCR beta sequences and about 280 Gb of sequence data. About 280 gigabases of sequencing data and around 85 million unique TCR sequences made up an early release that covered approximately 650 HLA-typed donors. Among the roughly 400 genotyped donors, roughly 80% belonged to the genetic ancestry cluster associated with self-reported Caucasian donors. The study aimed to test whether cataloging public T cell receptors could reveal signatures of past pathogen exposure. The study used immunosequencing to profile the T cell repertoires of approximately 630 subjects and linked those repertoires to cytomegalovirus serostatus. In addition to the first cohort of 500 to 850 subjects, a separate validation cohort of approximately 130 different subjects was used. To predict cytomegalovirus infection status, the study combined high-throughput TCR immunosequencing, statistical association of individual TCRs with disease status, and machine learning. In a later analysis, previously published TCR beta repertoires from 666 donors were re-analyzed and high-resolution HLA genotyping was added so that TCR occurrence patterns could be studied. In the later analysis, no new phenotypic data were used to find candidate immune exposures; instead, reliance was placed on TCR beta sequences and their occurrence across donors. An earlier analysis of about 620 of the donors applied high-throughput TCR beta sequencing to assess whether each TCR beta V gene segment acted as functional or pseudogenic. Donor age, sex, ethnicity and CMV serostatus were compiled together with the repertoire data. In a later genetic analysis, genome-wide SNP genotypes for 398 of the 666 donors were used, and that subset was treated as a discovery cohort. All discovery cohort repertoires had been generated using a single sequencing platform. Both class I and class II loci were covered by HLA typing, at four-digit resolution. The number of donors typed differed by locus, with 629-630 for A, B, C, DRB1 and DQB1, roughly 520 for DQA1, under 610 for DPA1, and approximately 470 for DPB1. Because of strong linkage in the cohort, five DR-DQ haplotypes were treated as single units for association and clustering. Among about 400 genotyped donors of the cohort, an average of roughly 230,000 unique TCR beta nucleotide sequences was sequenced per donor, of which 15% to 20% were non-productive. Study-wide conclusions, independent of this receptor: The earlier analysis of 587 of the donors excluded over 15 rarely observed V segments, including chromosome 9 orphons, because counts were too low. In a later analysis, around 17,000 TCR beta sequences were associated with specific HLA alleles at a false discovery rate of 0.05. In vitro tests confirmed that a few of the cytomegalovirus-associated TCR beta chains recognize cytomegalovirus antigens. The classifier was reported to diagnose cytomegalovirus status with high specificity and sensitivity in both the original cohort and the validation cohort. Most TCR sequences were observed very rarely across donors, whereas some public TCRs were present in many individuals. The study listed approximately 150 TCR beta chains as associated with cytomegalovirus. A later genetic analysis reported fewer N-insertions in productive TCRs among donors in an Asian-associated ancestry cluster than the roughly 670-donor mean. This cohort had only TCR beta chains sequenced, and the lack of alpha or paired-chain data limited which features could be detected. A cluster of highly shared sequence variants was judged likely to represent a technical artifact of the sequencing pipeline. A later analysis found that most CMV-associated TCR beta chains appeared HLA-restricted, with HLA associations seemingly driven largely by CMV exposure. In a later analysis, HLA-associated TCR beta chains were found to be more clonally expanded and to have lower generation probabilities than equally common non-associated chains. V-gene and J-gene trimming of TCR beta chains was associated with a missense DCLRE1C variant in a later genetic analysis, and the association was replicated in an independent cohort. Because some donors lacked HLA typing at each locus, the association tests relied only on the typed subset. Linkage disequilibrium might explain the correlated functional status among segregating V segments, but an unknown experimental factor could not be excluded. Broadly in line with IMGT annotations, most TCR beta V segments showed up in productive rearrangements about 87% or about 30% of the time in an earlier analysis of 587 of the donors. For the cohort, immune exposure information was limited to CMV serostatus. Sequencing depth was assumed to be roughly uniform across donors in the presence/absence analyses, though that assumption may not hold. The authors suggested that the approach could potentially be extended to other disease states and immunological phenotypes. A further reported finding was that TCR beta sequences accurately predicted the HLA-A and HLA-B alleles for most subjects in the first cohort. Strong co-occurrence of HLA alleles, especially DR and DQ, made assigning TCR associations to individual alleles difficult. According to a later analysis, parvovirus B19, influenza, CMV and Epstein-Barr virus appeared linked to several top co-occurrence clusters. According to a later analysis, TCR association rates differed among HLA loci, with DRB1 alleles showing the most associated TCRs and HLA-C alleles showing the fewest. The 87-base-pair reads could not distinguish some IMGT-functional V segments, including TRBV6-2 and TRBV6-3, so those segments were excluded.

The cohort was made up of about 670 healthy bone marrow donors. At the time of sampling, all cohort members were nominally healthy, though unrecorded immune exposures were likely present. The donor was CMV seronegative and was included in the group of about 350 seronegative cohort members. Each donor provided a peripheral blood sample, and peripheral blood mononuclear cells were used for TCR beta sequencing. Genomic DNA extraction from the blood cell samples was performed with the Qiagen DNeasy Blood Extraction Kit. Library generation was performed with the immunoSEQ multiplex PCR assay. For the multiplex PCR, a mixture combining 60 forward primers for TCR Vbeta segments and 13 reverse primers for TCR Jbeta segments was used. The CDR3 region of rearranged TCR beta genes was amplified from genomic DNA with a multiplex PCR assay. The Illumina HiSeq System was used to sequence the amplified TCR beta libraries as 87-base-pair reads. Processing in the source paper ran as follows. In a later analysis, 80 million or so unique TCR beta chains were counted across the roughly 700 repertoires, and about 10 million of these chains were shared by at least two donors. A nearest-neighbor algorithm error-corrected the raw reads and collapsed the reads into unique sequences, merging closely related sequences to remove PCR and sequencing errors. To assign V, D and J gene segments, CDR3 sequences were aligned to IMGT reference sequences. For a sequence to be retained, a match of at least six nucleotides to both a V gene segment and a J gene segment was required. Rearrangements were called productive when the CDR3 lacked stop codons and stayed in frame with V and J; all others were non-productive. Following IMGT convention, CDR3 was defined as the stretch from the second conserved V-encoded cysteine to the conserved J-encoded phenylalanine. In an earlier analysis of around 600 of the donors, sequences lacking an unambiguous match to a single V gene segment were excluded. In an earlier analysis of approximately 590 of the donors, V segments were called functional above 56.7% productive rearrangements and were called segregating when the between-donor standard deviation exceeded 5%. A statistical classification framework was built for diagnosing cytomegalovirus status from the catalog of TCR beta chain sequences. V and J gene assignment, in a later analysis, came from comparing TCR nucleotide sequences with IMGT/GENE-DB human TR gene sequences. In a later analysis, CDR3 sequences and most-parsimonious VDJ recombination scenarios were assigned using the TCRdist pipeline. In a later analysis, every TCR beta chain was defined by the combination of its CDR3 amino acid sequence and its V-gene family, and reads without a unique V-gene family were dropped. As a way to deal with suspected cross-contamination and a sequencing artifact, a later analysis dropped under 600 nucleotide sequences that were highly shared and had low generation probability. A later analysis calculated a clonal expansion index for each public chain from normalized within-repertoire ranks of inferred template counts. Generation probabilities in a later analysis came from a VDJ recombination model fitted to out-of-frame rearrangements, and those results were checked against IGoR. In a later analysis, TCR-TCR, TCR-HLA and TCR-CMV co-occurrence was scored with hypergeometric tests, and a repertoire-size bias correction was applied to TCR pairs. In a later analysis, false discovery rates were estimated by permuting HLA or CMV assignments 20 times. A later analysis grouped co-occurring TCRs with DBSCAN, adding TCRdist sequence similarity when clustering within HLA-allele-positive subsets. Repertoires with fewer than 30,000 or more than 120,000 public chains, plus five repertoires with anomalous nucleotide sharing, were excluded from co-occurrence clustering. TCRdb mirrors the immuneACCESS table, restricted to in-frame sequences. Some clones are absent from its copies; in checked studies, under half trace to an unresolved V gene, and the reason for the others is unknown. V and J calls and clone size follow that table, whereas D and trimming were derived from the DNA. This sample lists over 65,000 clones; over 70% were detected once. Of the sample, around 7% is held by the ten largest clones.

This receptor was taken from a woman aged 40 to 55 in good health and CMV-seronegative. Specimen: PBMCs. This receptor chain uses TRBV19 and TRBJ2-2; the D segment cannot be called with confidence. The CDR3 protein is CASSRTQLITGELFF. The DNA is TGTGCCAGTAGTAGAACACAGCTTATCACCGGGGAGCTGTTTTTT.